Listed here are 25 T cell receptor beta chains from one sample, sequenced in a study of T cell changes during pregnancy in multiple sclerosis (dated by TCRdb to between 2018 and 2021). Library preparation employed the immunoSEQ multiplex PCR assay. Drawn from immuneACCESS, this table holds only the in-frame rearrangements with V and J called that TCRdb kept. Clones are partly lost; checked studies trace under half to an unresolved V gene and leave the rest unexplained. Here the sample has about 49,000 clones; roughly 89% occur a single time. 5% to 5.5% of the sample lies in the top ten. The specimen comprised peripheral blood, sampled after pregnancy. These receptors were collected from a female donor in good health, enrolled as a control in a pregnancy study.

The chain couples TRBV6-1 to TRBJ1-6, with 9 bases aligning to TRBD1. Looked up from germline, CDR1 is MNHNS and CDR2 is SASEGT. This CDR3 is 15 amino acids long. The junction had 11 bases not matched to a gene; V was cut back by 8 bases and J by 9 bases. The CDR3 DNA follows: TGTGCCAGCGTCCGTTGGACAGGGGAGTCTTCACCCCTCCACTTT. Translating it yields CASVRWTGESSPLHF.

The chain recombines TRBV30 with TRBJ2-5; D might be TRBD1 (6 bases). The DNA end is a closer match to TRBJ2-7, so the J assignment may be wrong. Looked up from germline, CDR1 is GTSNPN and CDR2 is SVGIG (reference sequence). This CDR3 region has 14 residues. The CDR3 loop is CAWSADRPSYEQYF. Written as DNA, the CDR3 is TGTGCCTGGAGTGCGGACAGACCCTCCTACGAGCAGTACTTC.

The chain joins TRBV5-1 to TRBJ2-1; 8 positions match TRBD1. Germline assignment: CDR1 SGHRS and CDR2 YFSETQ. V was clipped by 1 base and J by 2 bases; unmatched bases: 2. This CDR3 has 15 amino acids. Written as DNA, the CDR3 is TGCGCCAGCAGCTTGAGGACAGGGACCTACAATGAGCAGTTCTTC. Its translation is CASSLRTGTYNEQFF. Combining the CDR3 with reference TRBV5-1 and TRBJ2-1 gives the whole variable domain KAGVTQTPRYLIKTRGQQVTLSCSPISGHRSVSWYQQTPGQGLQFLFEYFSETQRNKGNFPGRFSGRQFSNSRSEMNVSTLELGDSALYLCASSLRTGTYNEQFFGPGTRLTVL.

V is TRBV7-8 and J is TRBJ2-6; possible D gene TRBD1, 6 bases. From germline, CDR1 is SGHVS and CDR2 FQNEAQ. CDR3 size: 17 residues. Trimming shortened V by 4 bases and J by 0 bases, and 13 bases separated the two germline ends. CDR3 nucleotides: TGTGCCAGCAGCTCCCTGACAGGTCTCTCTGGGGCCAACGTCCTGACTTTC. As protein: CASSSLTGLSGANVLTF.

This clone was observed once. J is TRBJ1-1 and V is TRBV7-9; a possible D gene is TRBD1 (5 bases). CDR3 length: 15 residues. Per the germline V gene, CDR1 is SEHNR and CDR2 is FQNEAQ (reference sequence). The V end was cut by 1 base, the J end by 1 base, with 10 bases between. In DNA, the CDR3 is TGTGCCAGCAGCTTAGGCCGCGGGGGGAACACTGAAGCTTTCTTT. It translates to CASSLGRGGNTEAFF.

The CDR3 nucleotides are TGTGCCTGGACCCAACCGACTAGCGGGAGAATTAATGAGCAGTTCTTC. Protein: CAWTQPTSGRINEQFF. This chain uses TRBV30 with TRBJ2-1; 12 positions agree with TRBD2. Germline V gives CDR1 GTSNPN, CDR2 SVGIG (reference sequence). CDR3 size: 16 residues. V was clipped by 4 bases and J by 7 bases; unmatched bases: 11.

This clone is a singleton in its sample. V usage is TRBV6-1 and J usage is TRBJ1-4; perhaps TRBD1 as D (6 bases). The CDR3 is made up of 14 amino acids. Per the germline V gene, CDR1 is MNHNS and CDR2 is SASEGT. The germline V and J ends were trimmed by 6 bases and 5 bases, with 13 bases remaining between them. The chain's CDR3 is CASRLKGENEKLFF. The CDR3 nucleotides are TGTGCCAGCAGACTTAAGGGGGAGAATGAAAAACTGTTTTTT.

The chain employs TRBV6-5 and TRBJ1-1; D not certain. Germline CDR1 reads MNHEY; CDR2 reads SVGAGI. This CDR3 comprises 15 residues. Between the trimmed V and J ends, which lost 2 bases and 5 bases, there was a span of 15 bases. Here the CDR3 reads CASSYREESGTEAFF. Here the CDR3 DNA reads TGTGCCAGCAGTTACAGGGAGGAGAGTGGTACTGAAGCTTTCTTT.

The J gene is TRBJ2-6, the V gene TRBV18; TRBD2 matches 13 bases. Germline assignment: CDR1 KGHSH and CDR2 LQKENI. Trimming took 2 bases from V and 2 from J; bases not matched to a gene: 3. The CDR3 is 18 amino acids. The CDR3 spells CASSPGLAGVPGANVLTF. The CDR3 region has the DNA TGTGCCAGCTCACCAGGACTAGCGGGAGTTCCTGGGGCCAACGTCCTGACTTTC.

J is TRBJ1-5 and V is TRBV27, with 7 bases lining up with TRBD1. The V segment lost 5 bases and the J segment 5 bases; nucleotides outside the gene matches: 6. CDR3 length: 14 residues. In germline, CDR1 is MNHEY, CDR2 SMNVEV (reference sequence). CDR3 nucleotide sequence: TGTGCCAGCAGTCCGGGACAGACATATCAGCCCCAGCATTTT. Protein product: CASSPGQTYQPQHF.

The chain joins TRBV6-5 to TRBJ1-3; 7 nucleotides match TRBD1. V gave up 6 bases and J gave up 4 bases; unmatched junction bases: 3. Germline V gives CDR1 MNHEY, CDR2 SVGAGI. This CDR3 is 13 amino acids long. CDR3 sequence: CASRGGAGNTIYF. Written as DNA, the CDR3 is TGTGCCAGCAGAGGGGGCGCAGGAAACACCATATATTTT.

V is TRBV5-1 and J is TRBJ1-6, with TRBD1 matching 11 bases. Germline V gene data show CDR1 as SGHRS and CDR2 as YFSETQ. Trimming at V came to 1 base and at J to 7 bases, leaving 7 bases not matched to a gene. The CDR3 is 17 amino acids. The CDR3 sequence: CASSLFGQGATNSPLHF. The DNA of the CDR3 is TGCGCCAGCAGCTTGTTCGGACAGGGGGCCACAAATTCACCCCTCCACTTT. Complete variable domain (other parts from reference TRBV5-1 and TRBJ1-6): KAGVTQTPRYLIKTRGQQVTLSCSPISGHRSVSWYQQTPGQGLQFLFEYFSETQRNKGNFPGRFSGRQFSNSRSEMNVSTLELGDSALYLCASSLFGQGATNSPLHFGNGTRLTVT.

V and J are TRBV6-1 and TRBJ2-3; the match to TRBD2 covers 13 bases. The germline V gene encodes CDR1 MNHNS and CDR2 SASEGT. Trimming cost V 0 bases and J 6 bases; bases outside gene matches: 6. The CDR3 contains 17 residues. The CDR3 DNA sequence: TGTGCCAGCAGTGAAGCGGAGACTAGCGGGGGGTGGGATACGCAGTATTTT. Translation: CASSEAETSGGWDTQYF.

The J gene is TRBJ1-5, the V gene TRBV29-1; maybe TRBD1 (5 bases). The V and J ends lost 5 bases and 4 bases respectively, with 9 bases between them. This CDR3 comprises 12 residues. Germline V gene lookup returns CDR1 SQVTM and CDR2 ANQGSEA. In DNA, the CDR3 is TGCAGCGTTTCGACAGATAATCAGCCCCAGCATTTT. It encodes CSVSTDNQPQHF.

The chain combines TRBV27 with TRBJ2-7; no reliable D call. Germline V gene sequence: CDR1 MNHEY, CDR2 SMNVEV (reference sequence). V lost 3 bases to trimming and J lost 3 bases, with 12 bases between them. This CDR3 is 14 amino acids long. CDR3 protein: CASSFLGQIYEQYF. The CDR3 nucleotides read TGTGCCAGCAGTTTTCTGGGCCAGATCTACGAGCAGTACTTC.

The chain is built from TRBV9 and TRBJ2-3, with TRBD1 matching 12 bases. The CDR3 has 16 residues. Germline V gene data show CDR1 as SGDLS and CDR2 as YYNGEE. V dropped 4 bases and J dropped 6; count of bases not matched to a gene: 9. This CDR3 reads CASSPGTGGGRDTQYF. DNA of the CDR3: TGTGCCAGCAGCCCGGGGACAGGGGGCGGACGTGATACGCAGTATTTT.

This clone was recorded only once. CDR3 coding DNA: TGCGCCAGCAGCCAAGATCACCTAGCGGATAACACCGGGGAGCTGTTTTTT. This translates into CASSQDHLADNTGELFF. The chain has TRBV4-1 and TRBJ2-2; 7 bases fit TRBD2. Germline V CDR1 and CDR2: MGHRA, YSYEKL. V trimming: 0 bases; J trimming: 2 bases; junction bases outside the gene matches: 6. CDR3 size: 17 residues.

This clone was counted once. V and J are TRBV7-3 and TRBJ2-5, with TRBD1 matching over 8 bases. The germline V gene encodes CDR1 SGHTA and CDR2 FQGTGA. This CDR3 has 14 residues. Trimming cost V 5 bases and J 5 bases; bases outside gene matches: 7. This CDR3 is CASSRQGLKETQYF. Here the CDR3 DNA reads TGTGCCAGCAGCCGACAGGGGCTAAAGGAGACCCAGTACTTC.

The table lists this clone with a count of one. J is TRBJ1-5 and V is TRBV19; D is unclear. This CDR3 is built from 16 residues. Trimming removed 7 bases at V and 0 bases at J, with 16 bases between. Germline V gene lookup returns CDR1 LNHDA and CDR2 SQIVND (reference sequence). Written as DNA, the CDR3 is TGTGCCAGTAAACTAAGTGGCGACCATAGCAATCAGCCCCAGCATTTT. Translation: CASKLSGDHSNQPQHF.

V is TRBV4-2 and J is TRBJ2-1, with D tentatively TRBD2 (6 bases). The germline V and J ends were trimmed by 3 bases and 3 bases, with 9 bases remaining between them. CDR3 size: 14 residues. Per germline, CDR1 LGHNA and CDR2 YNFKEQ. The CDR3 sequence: CASSHGTVYNEQFF. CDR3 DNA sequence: TGTGCCAGCAGCCATGGGACTGTCTACAATGAGCAGTTCTTC.

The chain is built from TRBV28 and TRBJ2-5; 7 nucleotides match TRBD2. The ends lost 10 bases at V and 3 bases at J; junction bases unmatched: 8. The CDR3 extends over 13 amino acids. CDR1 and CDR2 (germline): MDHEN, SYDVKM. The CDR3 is CATTRRGEETQYF. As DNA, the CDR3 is TGTGCCACCACCCGACGGGGGGAAGAGACCCAGTACTTC.

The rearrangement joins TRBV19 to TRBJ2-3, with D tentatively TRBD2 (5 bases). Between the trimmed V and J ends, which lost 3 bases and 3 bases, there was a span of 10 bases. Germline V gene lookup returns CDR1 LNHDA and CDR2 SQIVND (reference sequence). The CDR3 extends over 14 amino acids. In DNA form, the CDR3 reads TGTGCCAGTAGTATGCGCCTAGCAACAGATACGCAGTATTTT. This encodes CASSMRLATDTQYF. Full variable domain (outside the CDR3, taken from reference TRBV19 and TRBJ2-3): DGGITQSPKYLFRKEGQNVTLSCEQNLNHDAMYWYRQDPGQGLRLIYYSQIVNDFQKGDIAEGYSVSREKKESFPLTVTSAQKNPTAFYLCASSMRLATDTQYFGPGTRLTVL.

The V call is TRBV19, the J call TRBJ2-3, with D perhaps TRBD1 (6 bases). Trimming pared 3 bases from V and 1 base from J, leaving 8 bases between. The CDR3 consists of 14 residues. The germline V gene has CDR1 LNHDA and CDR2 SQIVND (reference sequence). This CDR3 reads CASSISGGTDTQYF. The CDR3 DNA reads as TGTGCCAGTAGTATTTCAGGGGGCACAGATACGCAGTATTTT.

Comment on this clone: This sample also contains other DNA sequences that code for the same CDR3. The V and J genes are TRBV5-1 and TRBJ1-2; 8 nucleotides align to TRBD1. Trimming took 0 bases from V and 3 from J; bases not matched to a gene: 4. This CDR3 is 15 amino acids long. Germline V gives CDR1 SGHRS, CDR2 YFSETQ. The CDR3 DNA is TGCGCCAGCAGCTTGGTTGCAGGGGGCGACTATGGCTACACCTTC. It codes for CASSLVAGGDYGYTF.

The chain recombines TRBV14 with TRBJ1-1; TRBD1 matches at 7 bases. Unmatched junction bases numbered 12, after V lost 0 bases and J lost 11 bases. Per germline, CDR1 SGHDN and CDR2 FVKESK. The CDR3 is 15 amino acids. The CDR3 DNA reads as TGTGCCAGCAGCCAAGAACGAGGAGACAGGGCTCGGGCTTTCTTT. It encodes CASSQERGDRARAFF.